This T cell receptor beta chain comes out of a study of early T cells in non-severe SARS-CoV-2 infection. This clonotype appeared a few times. Trimming shortened V by 2 bases and J by 4 bases, and 6 bases separated the two germline ends. Per germline, CDR1 MNHEY and CDR2 SVGAGI. This CDR3 region has 13 residues. TCRdb independently ran MiXCR on the 5' RACE reads; one entry per CDR3 protein. The sample has about 37,000 distinct CDR3 sequences; about 8% are singletons. The V gene is TRBV6-5, the J gene TRBJ1-3, with TRBD1 as a possible D gene (5 bases). Specimen: whole blood, collected at baseline. The sequence was obtained from an adult who was a healthcare worker with PCR-confirmed SARS-CoV-2 infection or an uninfected control (not recorded which). The CDR3 DNA reads TGTGCCAGCAGTTACCAGGGAGGAAACACCATATATTTT. Translating it yields CASSYQGGNTIYF.